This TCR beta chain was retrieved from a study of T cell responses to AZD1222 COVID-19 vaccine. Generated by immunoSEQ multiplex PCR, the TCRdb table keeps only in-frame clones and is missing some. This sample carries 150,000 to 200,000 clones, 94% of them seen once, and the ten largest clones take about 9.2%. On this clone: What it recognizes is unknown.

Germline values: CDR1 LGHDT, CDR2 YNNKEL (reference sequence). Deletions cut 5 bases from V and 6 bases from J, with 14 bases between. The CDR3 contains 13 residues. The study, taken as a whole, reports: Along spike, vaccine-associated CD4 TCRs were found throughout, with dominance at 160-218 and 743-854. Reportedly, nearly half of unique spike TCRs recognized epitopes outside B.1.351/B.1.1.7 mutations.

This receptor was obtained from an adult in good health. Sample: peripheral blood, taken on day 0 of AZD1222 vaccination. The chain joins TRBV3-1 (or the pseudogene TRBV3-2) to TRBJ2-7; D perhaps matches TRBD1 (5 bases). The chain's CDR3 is CASSSVRAAEQYF. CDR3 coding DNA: TGTGCCAGCAGCTCCGTCAGGGCGGCCGAGCAGTACTTC.